This TCR beta chain was found in a study of blood T cells in healthy people across ages. Overall study findings and caveats: Across the age range, TCR beta diversity per million T cells fell in a roughly linear way.

Notes on this clonotype: Antigen unknown.

CDR1 is SQVTM and CDR2 is ANQGSEA in the germline V gene. This CDR3 has 12 amino acids. Using a J-beta primer mix together with a sample-barcoded 5' primer, a second PCR was run for about 6 to 12 cycles. Each CDR3 protein is one row after TCRdb ran MiXCR on the 5' RACE reads. This table has about 640,000 distinct CDR3 sequences, around two fifths appearing once. Specimen: blood. The TCR originated in an elderly man in good health. This chain links TRBV29-1 with TRBJ1-4, with D hard to call. CDR3 DNA sequence: TGCAGTGCGGGGAGGTTTGATAAAAAACTGTTTTTT. It yields the protein CSAGRFDKKLFF.